This TCR beta chain is drawn from a study of memory CD4+ T cells and cytomegalovirus serostatus. Study conclusions and caveats: About two fifths of the roughly 150 known CMV-associated TCRbeta sequences appeared in CD4+ memory. The CMV-associated TCR signature appears largely within the CD4+ memory repertoire.

Of note for this clone: Its antigen is unidentified.

Libraries were prepared by immunoSEQ multiplex PCR; TCRdb keeps only in-frame clonotypes and omits some of them. The sample lists about 44,000 clones; just over 75% were seen once. Single viable CD3+CD4+CD8-CD45RO+ cells were sorted as the memory CD4+ T cells. Donors' CMV status reflects serum IgG against pp150, pp28, p38, p52. Total CD4+ T cells were enriched by CD4 positive selection. This clonotype originated in an adult in good health and CMV-seronegative. Material: memory CD4+ T cells from blood.

CDR3: CASRSGQGAGGANVLTF. The DNA for the CDR3 is TGTGCCAGCAGGTCAGGACAGGGGGCTGGTGGGGCCAACGTCCTGACTTTC. V gene TRBV28 combines with J gene TRBJ2-6; 11 nucleotides align to TRBD1. Germline CDR1 and CDR2: MDHEN and SYDVKM. This CDR3 has 17 residues. Unmatched junction bases numbered 7, after V lost 6 bases and J lost 3 bases.